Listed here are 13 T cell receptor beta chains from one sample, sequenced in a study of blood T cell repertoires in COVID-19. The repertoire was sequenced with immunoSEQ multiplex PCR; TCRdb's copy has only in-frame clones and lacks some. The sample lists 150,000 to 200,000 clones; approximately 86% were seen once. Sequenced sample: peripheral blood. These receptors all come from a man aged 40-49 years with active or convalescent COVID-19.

The CDR3 region is CASSPLGGVHNEQFF. The DNA of the CDR3 is TGTGCCAGCAGCCCCCTGGGGGGGGTACACAATGAGCAGTTCTTC. The V call is TRBV7-6, the J call TRBJ2-1; 7 bases align to TRBD2. This CDR3 spans 15 amino acids. The J segment lost 5 bases and the V segment lost 5 bases, leaving 9 bases of the junction unmatched. Per the germline V gene, CDR1 is SGHVS and CDR2 is FNYEAQ.

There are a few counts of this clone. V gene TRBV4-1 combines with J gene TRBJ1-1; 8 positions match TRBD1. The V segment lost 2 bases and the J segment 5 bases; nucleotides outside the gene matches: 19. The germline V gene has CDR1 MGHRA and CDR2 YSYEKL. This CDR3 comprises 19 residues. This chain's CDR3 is CASSQPTGVGQGVWTEAFF. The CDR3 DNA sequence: TGCGCCAGCAGCCAACCTACGGGGGTTGGACAGGGTGTTTGGACTGAAGCTTTCTTT.

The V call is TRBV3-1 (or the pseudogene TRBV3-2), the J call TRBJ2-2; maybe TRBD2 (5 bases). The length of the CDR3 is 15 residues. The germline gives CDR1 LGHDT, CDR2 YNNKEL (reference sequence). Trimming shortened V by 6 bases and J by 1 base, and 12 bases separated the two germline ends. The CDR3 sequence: CASSLASMNTGELFF. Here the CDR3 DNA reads TGTGCCAGCAGTTTGGCTAGCATGAACACCGGGGAGCTGTTTTTT.

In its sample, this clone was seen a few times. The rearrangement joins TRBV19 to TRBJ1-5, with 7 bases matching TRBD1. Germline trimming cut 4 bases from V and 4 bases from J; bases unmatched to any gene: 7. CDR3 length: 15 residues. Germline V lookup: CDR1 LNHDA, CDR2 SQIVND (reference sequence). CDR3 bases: TGTGCCAGTAGTAAACCGACAGGGCCGAATCAGCCCCAGCATTTT. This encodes CASSKPTGPNQPQHF.

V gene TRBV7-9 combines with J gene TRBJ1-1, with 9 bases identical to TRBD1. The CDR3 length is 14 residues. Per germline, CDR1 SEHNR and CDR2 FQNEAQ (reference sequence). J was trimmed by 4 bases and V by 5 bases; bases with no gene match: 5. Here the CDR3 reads CASSRGQGGTEAFF. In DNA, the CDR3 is TGTGCCAGCAGCAGGGGACAGGGAGGCACTGAAGCTTTCTTT.

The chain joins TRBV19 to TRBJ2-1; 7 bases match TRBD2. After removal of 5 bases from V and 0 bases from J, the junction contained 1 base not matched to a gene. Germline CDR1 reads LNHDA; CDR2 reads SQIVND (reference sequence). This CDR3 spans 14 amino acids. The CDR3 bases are TGTGCCAGTAGTGGGGGGGTCTCCTACAATGAGCAGTTCTTC. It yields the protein CASSGGVSYNEQFF. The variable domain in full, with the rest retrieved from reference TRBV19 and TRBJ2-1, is DGGITQSPKYLFRKEGQNVTLSCEQNLNHDAMYWYRQDPGQGLRLIYYSQIVNDFQKGDIAEGYSVSREKKESFPLTVTSAQKNPTAFYLCASSGGVSYNEQFFGPGTRLTVL.

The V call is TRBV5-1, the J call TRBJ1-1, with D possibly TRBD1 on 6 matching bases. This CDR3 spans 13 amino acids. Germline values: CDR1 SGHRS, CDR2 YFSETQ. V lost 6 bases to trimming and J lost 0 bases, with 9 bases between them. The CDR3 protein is CASTKGVNTEAFF. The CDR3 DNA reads TGCGCCAGCACAAAGGGGGTGAACACTGAAGCTTTCTTT.

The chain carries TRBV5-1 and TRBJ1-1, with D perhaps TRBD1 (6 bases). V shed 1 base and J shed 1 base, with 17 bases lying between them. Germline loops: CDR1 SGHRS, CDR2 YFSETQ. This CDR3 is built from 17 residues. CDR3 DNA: TGCGCCAGCAGCTTGCCCAGGGGAGCCCCTGGGAACACTGAAGCTTTCTTT. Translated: CASSLPRGAPGNTEAFF.

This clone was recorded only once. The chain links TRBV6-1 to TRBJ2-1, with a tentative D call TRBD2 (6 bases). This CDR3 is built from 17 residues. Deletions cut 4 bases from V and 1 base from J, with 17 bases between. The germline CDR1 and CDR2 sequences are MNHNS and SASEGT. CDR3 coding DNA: TGTGCCAGCAGTGCACCTCTTTACGGGGGATCCTACAATGAGCAGTTCTTC. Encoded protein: CASSAPLYGGSYNEQFF.

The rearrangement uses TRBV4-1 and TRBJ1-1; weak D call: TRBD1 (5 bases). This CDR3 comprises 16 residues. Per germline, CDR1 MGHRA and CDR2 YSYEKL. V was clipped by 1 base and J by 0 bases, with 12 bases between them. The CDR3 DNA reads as TGCGCCAGCAGCCAAGTGGGGGGAGGGATGAACACTGAAGCTTTCTTT. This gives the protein CASSQVGGGMNTEAFF.

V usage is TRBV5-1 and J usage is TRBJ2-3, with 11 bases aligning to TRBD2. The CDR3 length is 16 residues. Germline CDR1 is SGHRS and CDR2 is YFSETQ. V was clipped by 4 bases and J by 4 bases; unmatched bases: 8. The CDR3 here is CASSPVAGGIADTQYF. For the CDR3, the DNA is TGCGCCAGCAGCCCAGTAGCGGGGGGGATCGCAGATACGCAGTATTTT. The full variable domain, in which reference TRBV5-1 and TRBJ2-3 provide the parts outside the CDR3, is KAGVTQTPRYLIKTRGQQVTLSCSPISGHRSVSWYQQTPGQGLQFLFEYFSETQRNKGNFPGRFSGRQFSNSRSEMNVSTLELGDSALYLCASSPVAGGIADTQYFGPGTRLTVL.

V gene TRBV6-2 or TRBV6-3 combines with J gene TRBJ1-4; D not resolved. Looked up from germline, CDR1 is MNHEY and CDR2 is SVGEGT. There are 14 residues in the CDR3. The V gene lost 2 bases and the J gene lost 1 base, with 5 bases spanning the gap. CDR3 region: CASSYVRTNEKLFF. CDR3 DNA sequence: TGTGCCAGCAGTTACGTGCGAACTAATGAAAAACTGTTTTTT.

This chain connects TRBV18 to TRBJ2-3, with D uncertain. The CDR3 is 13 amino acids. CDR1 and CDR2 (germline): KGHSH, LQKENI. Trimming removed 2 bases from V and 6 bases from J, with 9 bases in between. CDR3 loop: CASSPDFGDTQYF. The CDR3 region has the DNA TGTGCCAGCTCACCAGACTTCGGGGATACGCAGTATTTT. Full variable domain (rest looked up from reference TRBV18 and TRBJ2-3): NAGVMQNPRHLVRRRGQEARLRCSPMKGHSHVYWYRQLPEEGLKFMVYLQKENIIDESGMPKERFSAEFPKEGPSILRIQQVVRGDSAAYFCASSPDFGDTQYFGPGTRLTVL.